This T cell receptor (beta chain) originates from a study of blood T cell repertoires in COVID-19. The overall study: The analysed material was cDNA or gDNA that came from T cells, B-cell-depleted T cells, or PBMCs.

Original processing methods: By means of reference gene primer amplification, nucleated cell counts were estimated. Here immunoSEQ multiplex PCR was the method, and the copy in TCRdb shows in-frame clones only, minus some. V and J calls and clone size come straight from that table; D and trimming were deduced from the DNA. The repertoire has 50,000 to 65,000 clones, roughly 86% of them found once; the top ten carry roughly 1%. Trimming left V 5 bases short and J 4 bases short, with 17 bases between. Germline-derived CDR1 and CDR2 are MRHNA and SNTAGT. This CDR3 comprises 16 residues. The material sequenced was peripheral blood. The chain uses TRBV6-4 and TRBJ2-2, with a tentative D call TRBD2 (6 bases). This clonotype originated in a man between 65 and 80 years old with acute or convalescent COVID-19. As DNA, the CDR3 is TGTGCCAGCAGTTTGATGGGGGGAAGTGTCACCGGGGAGCTGTTTTTT. Residues: CASSLMGGSVTGELFF.